This T cell receptor (beta chain) was sequenced in a study of blood T cell repertoires in COVID-19. Study overall: COVID-19 samples collected from the United States, Italy and Spain covered acute and convalescent phases. Sample material is recorded as cDNA or gDNA derived from T cells, B-cell-depleted T cells, or PBMCs.

As handled by the study authors: Reference gene primer amplification in the assay estimated nucleated cell counts. Only in-frame clones appear in the TCRdb table, and some are missing; sequencing was by immunoSEQ multiplex PCR. The DNA gave D and trimming, while V, J and clone size come from that table. Of tens of thousands of clones listed, over 75% are singletons. The CDR3 has 16 amino acids. The V segment lost 5 bases and the J segment 6 bases; nucleotides outside the gene matches: 5. Germline V gives CDR1 SGHAT, CDR2 FQDESV (reference sequence). This receptor was identified in a human donor in a cohort sampled during active COVID-19. The chain couples TRBV11-1 to TRBJ2-1; 15 bases line up with TRBD2. Material: peripheral blood. The CDR3 sequence is CASSTGLAGGRNEQFF. CDR3 nucleotide sequence: TGTGCCAGCAGCACCGGACTAGCGGGGGGGCGCAATGAGCAGTTCTTC.